This T cell receptor beta chain originates from a study of T cell changes during pregnancy in multiple sclerosis. The repertoire was sequenced with immunoSEQ multiplex PCR; TCRdb's copy has only in-frame clones and lacks some. The profile shows more than 70,000 clones, 85% to 95% of them singletons. The germline V and J ends were trimmed by 10 bases and 0 bases, with 19 bases remaining between them. This CDR3 contains 15 residues. Looked up from germline, CDR1 is LNHDA and CDR2 is SQIVND (reference sequence). The source of this sequence is a female donor with multiple sclerosis, enrolled in a pregnancy study. This chain joins TRBV19 and TRBJ2-7; D possibly corresponds to TRBD2 (6 bases). Sequencing used peripheral blood, obtained in the second trimester of pregnancy. The CDR3 spells CATQGGATTSYEQYF. In DNA, the CDR3 is TGTGCCACTCAGGGCGGGGCTACCACCTCCTACGAGCAGTACTTC.